This T cell receptor (beta chain) was recovered during a study of CD8+CD57+ T cells in acquired aplastic anemia listed by TCRdb under 2018. Background for the entire study: A mean of about 3 ug of DNA, ranging from about 0.17 to 30 ug, was extracted from sorted CD4+ and CD8+ cells. CD8+CD57+ expansion was defined as a frequency above the mean frequency observed in healthy subjects. On the study overall, not on this receptor specifically: No significant difference in CD8+ Simpson's diversity was found between patients and healthy controls (P=0.060). Although roughly 29 CD8+ CDR3 sequences were shared by patients and controls, these sequences appeared highly expressed in patients and within the immunodominant clones of patients.

Patients chosen for sequencing had shown expansion of CD8+CD57+ cells by flow cytometry. Severe acquired aplastic anemia was diagnosed in all patients according to International Study of Aplastic Anemia and Agranulocytosis and Camitta criteria. No patient had received any therapy when blood was sampled. TCR repertoires of sorted CD4+ and CD8+ blood T cells from severe aplastic anemia patients and healthy subjects were deep-sequenced in the study. Patients were enrolled under clinicaltrials.gov protocols 00001620, 01623167, 00001397, 00071045, 00081523 and 00961064 in the USA. Ficoll-Paque density gradient centrifugation was used to isolate peripheral blood mononuclear cells. Before DNA extraction, CD4+ and CD8+ T cells were sorted with FACS or magnetic beads. Profiling of TCR beta VDJ combinations and CDR3 sequences used genomic DNA as the template. TCR repertoire sequencing was run on an Illumina HiSeq 2000. Regarding the original processing steps: Repertoire assessment relied on Simpson's diversity index, CDR3 size and DJ length profiles, and TRBV/TRBJ rearrangement plots. The most abundant DNA sequence in the deep sequencing data was defined as the immunodominant clone. CDR3 amino acid sequences were checked for sharing across subjects and were also compared against the VDJdb database and published repertoires. The raw public reads went through TCRdb reprocessing: fastp at Q25, MiXCR clone calling, in-frame beta chains kept. Identical CDR3 proteins give one entry, which carries the most common genes and DNA. The V and J calls here are based on TCRdb, not the publication. Present in this sample are about 120,000 distinct CDR3 sequences, 50% to 70% of which were seen just once. Around 29% of the sample lies in the top ten.

A remark on this clonotype: The clone's antigen remains unknown. At one end, the junction sequence differs from germline, possibly due to a read error.

Reading the germline V gene (reference sequence) gives CDR1 SSHAT and CDR2 FNYEAQ. There are 15 amino acids in the CDR3, from cysteine to phenylalanine inclusive. Only CDR3 DNA is held: 45 bases, read in frame from base 1. The material sequenced was sorted CD4+, CD8+, or CD8+CD57+ T cells (not recorded which) from PBMCs. The TCR was taken from a human donor with aplastic anemia. The chain is made from TRBV7-7 and TRBJ2-7; perhaps TRBD2 is the D gene, with 5 bases matching. The sequence in DNA is TGTGCTAGCAGCTTAGAAGAGGGCCCCTCCTACGAGCAGTACTTC. Protein translation: CASSLEEGPSYEQYF.